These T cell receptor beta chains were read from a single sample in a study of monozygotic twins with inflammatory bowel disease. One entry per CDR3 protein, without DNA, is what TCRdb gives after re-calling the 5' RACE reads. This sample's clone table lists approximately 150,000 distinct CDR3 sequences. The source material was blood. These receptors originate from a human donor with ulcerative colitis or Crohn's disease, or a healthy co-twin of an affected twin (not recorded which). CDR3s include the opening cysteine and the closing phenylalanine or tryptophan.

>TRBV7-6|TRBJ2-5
CASSLVGWGFQETQYF
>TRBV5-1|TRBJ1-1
CASSFLLGNTEAFF
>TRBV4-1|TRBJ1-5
CASSQEPTLGQPQHF
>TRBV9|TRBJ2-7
CASSVGGGPYEQYF
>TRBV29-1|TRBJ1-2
CSVDPGQGNYGYTF
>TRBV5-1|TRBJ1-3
CASSLSESSGNTIYF
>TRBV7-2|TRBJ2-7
CASSLAASGARKQYF
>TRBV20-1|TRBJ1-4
CSARDDRFNEKLFF
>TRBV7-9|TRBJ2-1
CASTPLKGRGDNEQFF
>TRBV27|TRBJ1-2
CASSLRGVYGYTF
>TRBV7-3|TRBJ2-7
CASSLIERAEQYF
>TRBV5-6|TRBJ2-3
CASSYPLGPTDTQYF
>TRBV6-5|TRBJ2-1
CASSYPSLAGSYNEQFF
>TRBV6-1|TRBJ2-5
CASHEQGGRETQYF
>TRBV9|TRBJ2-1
CASSFGPIPGDEQFF
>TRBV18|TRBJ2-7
CASSPLQVSYEQYF
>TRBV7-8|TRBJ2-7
CASSEQIHEQYF
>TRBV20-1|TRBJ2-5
CSARSWTSGGAGETQYF
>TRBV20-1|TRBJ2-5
CSAPRNSGGPRTQYF
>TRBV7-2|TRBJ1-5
CASSTDRGRQPQHF
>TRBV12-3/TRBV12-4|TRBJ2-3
CASSGDLRSTDTQYF
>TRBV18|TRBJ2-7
CASSPPGDSRPQQYF
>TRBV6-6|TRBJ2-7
CASSHPRGKDEQYF
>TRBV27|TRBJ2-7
CATRDKQGARNEQYF
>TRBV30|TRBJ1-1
CAWSRGRFAEAFF
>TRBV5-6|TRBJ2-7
CASSGGQGWDEQYF
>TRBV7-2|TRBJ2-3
CASSLDRTGRTDTQYF
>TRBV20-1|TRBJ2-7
CSASKLSSYVQYF
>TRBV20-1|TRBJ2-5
CSGRVDGGGETQYF
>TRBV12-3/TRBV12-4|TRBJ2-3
CASSLGPTATDTQYF
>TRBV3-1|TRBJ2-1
CASSQGGGASSYNEQFF
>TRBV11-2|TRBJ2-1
CASSWAGYNEQFF
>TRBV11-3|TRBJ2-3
CASSLERTDTQYF
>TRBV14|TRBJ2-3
CASSIEPPDTQYF
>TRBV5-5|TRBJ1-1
CASSLFEVNTEAFF